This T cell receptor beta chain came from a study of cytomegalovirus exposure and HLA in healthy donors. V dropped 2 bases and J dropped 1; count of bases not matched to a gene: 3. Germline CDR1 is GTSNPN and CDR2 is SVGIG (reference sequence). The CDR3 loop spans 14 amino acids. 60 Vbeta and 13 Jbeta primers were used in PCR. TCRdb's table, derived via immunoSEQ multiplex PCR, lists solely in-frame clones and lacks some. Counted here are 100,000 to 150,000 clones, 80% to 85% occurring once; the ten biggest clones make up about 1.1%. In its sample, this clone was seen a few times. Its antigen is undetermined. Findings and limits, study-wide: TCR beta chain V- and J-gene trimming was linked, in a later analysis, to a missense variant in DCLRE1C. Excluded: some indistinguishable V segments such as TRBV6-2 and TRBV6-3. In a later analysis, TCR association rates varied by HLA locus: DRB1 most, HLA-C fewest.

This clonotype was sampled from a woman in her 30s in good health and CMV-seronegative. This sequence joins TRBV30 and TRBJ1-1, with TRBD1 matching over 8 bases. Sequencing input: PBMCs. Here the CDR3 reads CAWSLGQGNTEAFF. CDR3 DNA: TGTGCCTGGAGTCTCGGACAGGGGAACACTGAAGCTTTCTTT. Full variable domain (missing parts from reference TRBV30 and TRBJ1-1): SQTIHQWPATLVQPVGSPLSLECTVEGTSNPNLYWYRQAAGRGLQLLFYSVGIGQISSEVPQNLSASRPQDRQFILSSKKLLLSDSGFYLCAWSLGQGNTEAFFGQGTRLTVV.